These 5 T cell receptor beta chains were all obtained from the same sample, sequenced in a study of OX40 agonist ivuxolimab in advanced cancers. The method was immunoSEQ multiplex PCR; TCRdb's version includes in-frame clones alone and lacks a portion of them. This table has around 43,000 clones, roughly 90% appearing once. Sequenced material: CD4+ or CD8+ T cells sorted from blood, taken in a trial of the OX40 agonist ivuxolimab. These receptor sequences come from an adult with an advanced solid tumor such as melanoma, head and neck, liver or kidney cancer.

This clone was counted a single time. The CDR3 DNA reads TGTGCCAGCAGCGTCATTAGTGGACAGGGATACGGCGGGGAGCTGTTTTTT. This gives the protein CASSVISGQGYGGELFF. V is TRBV9 and J is TRBJ2-2; 8 nucleotides align to TRBD1. This CDR3 comprises 17 residues. V gave up 2 bases and J gave up 7 bases; unmatched junction bases: 13. Germline lookup yields CDR1 SGDLS and CDR2 YYNGEE.

CDR3 DNA: TGTGCCAGCACTCTTGTGCCCGGGGAGCTGTTTTTT. The encoded protein is CASTLVPGELFF. This chain connects TRBV6-1 to TRBJ2-2, with no clear D. There are 12 residues in the CDR3. Germline V gene sequence: CDR1 MNHNS, CDR2 SASEGT. V lost 7 bases to trimming and J lost 6 bases, with 9 bases between them.

This chain connects TRBV9 to TRBJ2-7; TRBD2 matches at 7 bases. The CDR3 is 12 amino acids. Germline loops: CDR1 SGDLS, CDR2 YYNGEE. Trimming at V came to 3 bases and at J to 7 bases, leaving 4 bases not matched to a gene. CDR3 DNA: TGTGCCAGCAGCGACGGGGGGTTTGAGCAGTACTTC. It encodes CASSDGGFEQYF.

This clone was detected a few times. V usage is TRBV6-8 and J usage is TRBJ1-1, with D unresolved. The CDR3 is 13 amino acids. The germline V gene encodes CDR1 MNHGY and CDR2 SAAAGT. Trimming removed 7 bases from V and 1 base from J, with 10 bases in between. This chain's CDR3 is CASTIPTNTEAFF. The CDR3 DNA is TGTGCCAGCACGATACCTACGAACACTGAAGCTTTCTTT.

DNA for the CDR3: TGTGCCAGTAGTATGCGGGACAGGGCTAAGAGTTATGGCTACACCTTC. It encodes CASSMRDRAKSYGYTF. The V and J genes are TRBV19 and TRBJ1-2, with 9 nucleotides matching TRBD1. The CDR3 length is 16 residues. V was pared by 3 bases and J by 5 bases, with 10 bases of the junction left unmatched. CDR1 is LNHDA and CDR2 is SQIVND in the germline V gene (reference sequence).